This passage covers 19 T cell receptor beta chains from one sample sequenced in a study of molecular identifiers for immune sequencing clone quantification (dated by TCRdb to between 2018 and 2020). Library preparation employed PCR. Sequenced using a NextSeq 500. The public sequencing data were trimmed at Q25 with fastp and processed into clonotypes with MiXCR by TCRdb, which kept only in-frame beta chains. Rows merge per CDR3 protein into single entries with the most common DNA and genes. The sample table contains approximately 550,000 distinct CDR3 sequences; only one count was recorded for around 23% of them. Of the sample, approximately 0.76% falls within the top ten clones. Sequencing was performed on naive CD8+ T cells from blood, with Jurkat cell RNA spiked in. The cell subset or site label of this sample denotes: FACS-sorted CD8+CD4-CCR7+CD45RA+ naive T cells. All receptors come from a human donor in good health. Some libraries in this study had Jurkat cell RNA spiked in.

The table lists this clonotype with many counts. The V gene is TRBV7-9, the J gene TRBJ2-2, with a tentative D call TRBD1 (5 bases). Germline V CDR1 and CDR2: SEHNR, FQNEAQ (reference sequence). The ends were cut back, 7 bases at V and 4 bases at J, with 10 bases in the middle. The CDR3 has 13 amino acids. CDR3 region: CASTDSSTGELFF. CDR3 nucleotide sequence: TGTGCCAGCACCGACAGCTCCACCGGGGAGCTGTTTTTT.

Comment on this clonotype: The junction and the germline gene differ at one end; a read error may be behind it. The CDR3 here is CASSPDSQEPQYF. The DNA for the CDR3 is TGTGCCAGCAGCCCGGACAGCCAAGAGCCCCAGTACTTC. This chain uses TRBV7-9 with TRBJ2-5; D might be TRBD1 (6 bases). The CDR3 extends over 13 amino acids. Germline V gives CDR1 SEHNR, CDR2 FQNEAQ (reference sequence).

The rearrangement uses TRBV29-1 and TRBJ1-1; D is uncertain. Trimming cost V 3 bases and J 3 bases, with 11 bases left between them. CDR3 length: 13 residues. Germline V lookup: CDR1 SQVTM, CDR2 ANQGSEA. CDR3 sequence: CSVDGGMHTEAFF. The CDR3 nucleotides read TGCAGCGTTGACGGCGGCATGCACACTGAAGCTTTCTTT.

This chain connects TRBV6-2 or TRBV6-3 to TRBJ1-5; possibly TRBD1 for D (6 bases). Germline V CDR1 and CDR2: MNHEY, SVGEGT. The CDR3 has 15 residues. Trimming pared 1 base from V and 4 bases from J, leaving 11 bases between. CDR3 residues: CASSYFGTNNQPQHF. The CDR3 DNA sequence: TGTGCCAGCAGTTACTTTGGGACAAATAATCAGCCCCAGCATTTT.

On this clonotype itself: A much larger clone lies one base from this, so it may be a read error. The V gene is TRBV7-2, the J gene TRBJ2-5; D gene uncertain. The CDR3 runs to 15 residues. Trimming pared 4 bases from V and 3 bases from J, leaving 15 bases between. From germline, CDR1 is SGHTA and CDR2 FQGNSA. DNA of the CDR3: TGTGCCAGCAGCTCTTACGTTGGGCCCAAAGAGACCCAGTACTTC. Its protein product is CASSSYVGPKETQYF.

The sample holds a few counts of this clonotype. The chain uses TRBV20-1 and TRBJ1-1; D may be TRBD1 (5 bases). This CDR3 spans 15 amino acids. Germline V CDR1 and CDR2: DFQATT, SNEGSKA (reference sequence). The V gene lost 1 base and the J gene lost 3 bases, with 15 bases spanning the gap. The CDR3 spells CSARALGDRYTEAFF. The CDR3 nucleotides read TGCAGTGCTAGAGCTCTGGGGGATAGGTACACTGAAGCTTTCTTT.

In this sample, this clonotype turned up once. The rearrangement uses TRBV28 and TRBJ1-1; D may be TRBD1 (5 bases). The V gene lost 7 bases and the J gene lost 3 bases, with 15 bases spanning the gap. Germline values: CDR1 MDHEN, CDR2 SYDVKM. The CDR3 is 14 residues long. CDR3 sequence: CASTLTATHTEAFF. Written as DNA, the CDR3 is TGTGCCAGCACCCTGACAGCAACGCACACTGAAGCTTTCTTT. The full variable domain, with the rest looked up from reference TRBV28 and TRBJ1-1, is DVKVTQSSRYLVKRTGEKVFLECVQDMDHENMFWYRQDPGLGLRLIYFSYDVKMKEKGDIPEGYSVSREKKERFSLILESASTNQTSMYLCASTLTATHTEAFFGQGTRLTVV.

Comment on this clonotype: The conserved final phenylalanine or tryptophan is absent from the CDR3, which likely points to a read error. The V and J genes are TRBV12-3 or TRBV12-4 and TRBJ1-2; D perhaps matches TRBD1 (6 bases). V shed 4 bases and J shed 0 bases, with 9 bases lying between them. CDR3 length equals 14 residues. The CDR3: CASSYQGTNYGYTC. CDR3 coding DNA: TGTGCCAGCAGTTACCAGGGGACTAACTATGGCTACACCTGC.

This clonotype was seen repeatedly, ten times or more. The chain joins TRBV28 to TRBJ2-3; 8 nucleotides align to TRBD2. V shed 5 bases and J 7 bases; nucleotides not matched to a gene: 14. This CDR3 has 16 amino acids. Per germline, CDR1 MDHEN and CDR2 SYDVKM. Written as DNA, the CDR3 is TGTGCCAGCAGTGAAAGAAGCGGGAGCGTTTTAAATACGCAGTATTTT. It encodes CASSERSGSVLNTQYF. Together with reference TRBV28 and TRBJ2-3, the CDR3 gives the full variable domain: DVKVTQSSRYLVKRTGEKVFLECVQDMDHENMFWYRQDPGLGLRLIYFSYDVKMKEKGDIPEGYSVSREKKERFSLILESASTNQTSMYLCASSERSGSVLNTQYFGPGTRLTVL.

This clonotype was observed a few times. The chain uses TRBV27 and TRBJ2-1; TRBD1 matches at 7 bases. CDR1 MNHEY and CDR2 SMNVEV come from the germline V gene (reference sequence). The trim removed 5 bases at V and 4 bases at J, leaving 8 bases unmatched. The CDR3 has 15 amino acids. The CDR3 DNA sequence: TGTGCCAGCAGTCTCGCCGGGACAGCTTACAATGAGCAGTTCTTC. Translation gives CASSLAGTAYNEQFF.

For this clonotype: Because the CDR3 is missing its conserved closing phenylalanine or tryptophan, this is likely a read error. The rearrangement uses TRBV19 and TRBJ1-5, with D maybe TRBD1 (6 bases). Germline CDR1 is LNHDA and CDR2 is SQIVND (reference sequence). This CDR3 region has 15 residues. V dropped 8 bases and J dropped 4 bases, with 18 bases sitting between them. DNA of the CDR3: TGTGCCAGTGAAACCGGGACAAGAAGTAATCAGCCCCAGCATTCT. Its translation: CASETGTRSNQPQHS.

This clonotype has a count of ten or more. V and J are TRBV6-2 or TRBV6-3 and TRBJ1-2; TRBD1 is a possible D gene (6 bases). V was cut by 6 bases and J by 7 bases, with 21 bases left in between. This CDR3 has 15 amino acids. Germline CDR1 reads MNHEY; CDR2 reads SVGEGT. The CDR3 protein is CASRHRDTSIAGYTF. CDR3 nucleotides: TGTGCCAGCAGACACCGGGACACCTCTATCGCTGGCTACACCTTC.

This clonotype has a count of ten or more. This chain uses TRBV5-5 with TRBJ1-1; no clear D. Trimming removed 2 bases from V and 4 bases from J, with 9 bases in between. From germline, CDR1 is SGHKS and CDR2 YYEKEE (reference sequence). The CDR3 runs to 13 residues. The CDR3 here is CASSFYTGTEAFF. In DNA form, the CDR3 reads TGTGCCAGCAGCTTTTATACGGGCACTGAAGCTTTCTTT.

This clonotype was counted only a few times. This sequence joins TRBV4-3 and TRBJ2-7, with D perhaps TRBD1 or TRBD2 (5 bases each). The CDR3 has 14 amino acids. Germline loops: CDR1 LGHNA, CDR2 YSLEER. Trimming took 1 base from V and 2 from J, leaving 9 bases between them. This chain's CDR3 is CASSQVEGPYEQYF. The CDR3 DNA reads as TGCGCCAGCAGCCAAGTAGAGGGACCCTACGAGCAGTACTTC.

In this sample, this clonotype turned up many times. The chain has TRBV29-1 and TRBJ2-7; 8 bases align to TRBD2. V was pared by 6 bases and J by 4 bases, with 17 bases of the junction left unmatched. The CDR3 has 16 residues. Looked up from germline, CDR1 is SQVTM and CDR2 is ANQGSEA. The CDR3 nucleotides are TGCAGCGTGACCCATGGTAGCGGGAACCCTCGGTACGAGCAGTACTTC. Translating it yields CSVTHGSGNPRYEQYF.

This chain uses TRBV7-9 with TRBJ2-5; TRBD2 matches at 7 bases. The CDR3 is 20 residues long. The ends lost 2 bases at V and 0 bases at J; junction bases unmatched: 18. The germline gives CDR1 SEHNR, CDR2 FQNEAQ (reference sequence). This CDR3 is CASSLLGGLAARPYQETQYF. CDR3 nucleotide sequence: TGTGCCAGCAGCTTACTAGGCGGGCTAGCGGCTCGCCCCTACCAAGAGACCCAGTACTTC.

This clonotype has at least ten counts. This chain joins TRBV30 and TRBJ1-1; no definite D call. This CDR3 has 11 residues. The V end lost 0 bases, the J end lost 11 bases, and 10 bases lay between the germline ends. Germline loops: CDR1 GTSNPN, CDR2 SVGIG (reference sequence). The CDR3 DNA follows: TGTGCCTGGAGTGTCTCCCCGACGGCTTTCTTT. Translated: CAWSVSPTAFF.

The gene calls are TRBV20-1 and TRBJ2-2, with D possibly matching TRBD2 (6 bases). Per the germline V gene, CDR1 is DFQATT and CDR2 is SNEGSKA (reference sequence). V was trimmed by 5 bases and J by 4 bases, leaving 11 bases between them. This CDR3 has 13 residues. CDR3 amino acids: CSAEGLRTGELFF. The CDR3 bases are TGCAGTGCTGAGGGACTGCGCACCGGGGAGCTGTTTTTT.

The J gene is TRBJ2-1, the V gene TRBV4-1, with D perhaps TRBD1 (5 bases). The CDR3 totals 18 residues. V lost 6 bases to trimming and J lost 4 bases, with 25 bases between them. Looked up from germline, CDR1 is MGHRA and CDR2 is YSYEKL. The CDR3, as DNA: TGCGCCAGCAGGGAAGATCGTCAGGGTCAGATGTGGTACAATGAGCAGTTCTTC. Amino acids: CASREDRQGQMWYNEQFF.